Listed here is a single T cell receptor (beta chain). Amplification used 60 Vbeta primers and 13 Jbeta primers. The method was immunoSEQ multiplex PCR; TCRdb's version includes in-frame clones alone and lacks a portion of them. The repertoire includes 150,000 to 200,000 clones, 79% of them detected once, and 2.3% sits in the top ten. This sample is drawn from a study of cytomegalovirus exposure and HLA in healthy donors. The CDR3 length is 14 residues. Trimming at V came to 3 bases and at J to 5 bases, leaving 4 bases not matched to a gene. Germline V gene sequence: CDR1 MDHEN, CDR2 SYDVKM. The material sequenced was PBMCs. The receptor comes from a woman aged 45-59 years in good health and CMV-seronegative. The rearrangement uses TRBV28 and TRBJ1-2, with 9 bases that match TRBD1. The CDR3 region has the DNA TGTGCCAGCAGTTTGGCCGGGACAGGGTATGGCTACACCTTC. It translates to CASSLAGTGYGYTF.